The 10 T cell receptor beta chains presented below share a single source sample, sequenced in a study of control samples from healthy donors and cancer patients. Here immunoSEQ multiplex PCR was the method, and the copy in TCRdb shows in-frame clones only, minus some. The table shows 75,000 to 90,000 clones, with about 91% occurring only once. Material: blood. The source is a man aged 50-59 years in good health.

The chain links TRBV5-5 to TRBJ1-1; D uncertain. The germline V gene encodes CDR1 SGHKS and CDR2 YYEKEE (reference sequence). The length of the CDR3 is 12 residues. Between the trimmed V and J ends, which lost 3 bases and 1 base, there was a span of 4 bases. The CDR3 protein is CASSWENTEAFF. The CDR3 DNA reads as TGTGCCAGCAGCTGGGAGAACACTGAAGCTTTCTTT.

This rearrangement joins TRBV7-3 to TRBJ2-3, with 7 positions matching TRBD2. There are 15 residues in the CDR3. Germline V gives CDR1 SGHTA, CDR2 FQGTGA. Trimming took 2 bases from V and 1 from J; bases not matched to a gene: 3. The CDR3 loop reads CASSLRGDGTDTQYF. Written as DNA, the CDR3 is TGTGCCAGCAGCTTACGGGGGGATGGCACAGATACGCAGTATTTT.

The V and J genes are TRBV7-6 and TRBJ1-6; D is ambiguous. The CDR3 length is 16 residues. With 5 bases removed from V and 0 bases from J, the gap between germline ends came to 11 bases. From germline, CDR1 is SGHVS and CDR2 FNYEAQ. CDR3 nucleotide sequence: TGTGCCAGCAGCATAGACTCGAGCTCCTATAATTCACCCCTCCACTTT. Translated, it gives CASSIDSSSYNSPLHF.

This clone was detected only once. V is TRBV27 and J is TRBJ2-1; unclear D gene. The CDR3 extends over 16 amino acids. V was pared by 4 bases and J by 4 bases, with 17 bases between. CDR1 and CDR2 (germline): MNHEY, SMNVEV (reference sequence). CDR3 nucleotides: TGTGCCAGCAGTTCCCTGAGCAGTTTGGGGTACAATGAGCAGTTCTTC. This translates into CASSSLSSLGYNEQFF.

This chain uses TRBV12-3 or TRBV12-4 with TRBJ1-2; no definite D call. The germline V and J ends were trimmed by 4 bases and 8 bases, with 14 bases remaining between them. This CDR3 region has 13 residues. The CDR3 DNA reads as TGTGCCAGCAGTTCAGGATTGAACGCCGGCTACACCTTC. It yields the protein CASSSGLNAGYTF.

This rearrangement joins TRBV27 to TRBJ1-2; 12 bases match TRBD1. The germline gives CDR1 MNHEY, CDR2 SMNVEV (reference sequence). The CDR3 sequence is 16 residues long. V trimming: 3 bases; J trimming: 6 bases; junction bases outside the gene matches: 8. CDR3 sequence reads: CASSFLGTGGPHGYTF. CDR3 DNA: TGTGCCAGCAGTTTTCTTGGGACAGGGGGCCCCCATGGCTACACCTTC.

This sequence joins TRBV14 and TRBJ1-6; D is perhaps TRBD1 (5 bases). V was pared by 1 base and J by 14 bases, with 12 bases between. CDR3 length: 13 amino acids. Germline CDR1 reads SGHDN; CDR2 reads FVKESK. As DNA, the CDR3 is TGTGCCAGCAGCCAAGCGCAGGGAAGGGCCCTCCACTTT. Residues: CASSQAQGRALHF.

This clone was observed a few times. This sequence joins TRBV19 and TRBJ1-1; D remains ambiguous. Trimming stripped 7 bases from V and 5 bases from J, with 14 bases between. Germline values: CDR1 LNHDA, CDR2 SQIVND (reference sequence). The CDR3 spans 13 residues. DNA for the CDR3: TGTGCCAGTACTTCAGCACCGGGGACTGAAGCTTTCTTT. Residues: CASTSAPGTEAFF.

The rearrangement joins TRBV11-2 to TRBJ2-1, with a tentative D call TRBD1 (6 bases). There are 13 residues in the CDR3. Deletions cut 5 bases from V and 12 bases from J, with 17 bases between. Germline V CDR1 and CDR2: SGHAT, FQNNGV. The CDR3 bases are TGTGCCAGCAGCCCAGACAGGCATCAGGGGCAGTTCTTC. Protein: CASSPDRHQGQFF.

This clone was seen once. The V call is TRBV11-2, the J call TRBJ2-7; D remains unclear. Germline V CDR1 and CDR2: SGHAT, FQNNGV. Deletions cut 1 base from V and 5 bases from J, with 6 bases between. The CDR3 spans 12 residues. As DNA, the CDR3 is TGTGCCAGCAGCTTAGTGGTGAACGAGCAGTACTTC. Translation gives CASSLVVNEQYF.